These 9 T cell receptor beta chains originate from one sample sequenced in a study of cytomegalovirus exposure and HLA in healthy donors. This PCR relied on a set of 60 Vbeta primers and 13 Jbeta primers. Using immunoSEQ multiplex PCR, the repertoire was profiled, and TCRdb retains in-frame clones only, with some absent. Among 80,000 to 100,000 clones listed, around 75% were seen once. Sequencing input: PBMCs. These receptors all stem from a young man in good health and CMV-seropositive.

This chain uses TRBV28 with TRBJ2-7, with TRBD1 identical over 8 bases. Germline loops: CDR1 MDHEN, CDR2 SYDVKM. After removal of 6 bases from V and 6 bases from J, the junction contained 10 bases not matched to a gene. This CDR3 region has 14 residues. The CDR3 DNA sequence: TGTGCCAGCAGCGACAGGGGTTATTCCGCCGAGCAGTACTTC. Its translation: CASSDRGYSAEQYF.

The V and J genes are TRBV6-6 and TRBJ1-1; D is possibly TRBD1 (5 bases). Germline-derived CDR1 and CDR2 are MNHNY and SVGAGI (reference sequence). Trimming left V 6 bases short and J 1 base short, with 12 bases between. This CDR3 has 14 amino acids. The CDR3 DNA reads as TGTGCCAGCAGGCCCAACGGGGGGAACACTGAAGCTTTCTTT. This translates into CASRPNGGNTEAFF.

The chain is built from TRBV18 and TRBJ1-5, with 9 bases aligning to TRBD1. The CDR3 extends over 16 amino acids. Germline V lookup: CDR1 KGHSH, CDR2 LQKENI. V gave up 5 bases and J gave up 1 base; unmatched junction bases: 6. The CDR3 reads CASSAGTGRSNQPQHF. The CDR3 DNA follows: TGTGCCAGCTCAGCCGGGACAGGGAGGAGCAATCAGCCCCAGCATTTT.

V gene TRBV23-1 combines with J gene TRBJ1-1; D is undetermined. TRBV23-1 is placed among ORFs of uncertain function. This CDR3 region has 11 residues. Between the trimmed V and J ends, which lost 10 bases and 4 bases, there was a span of 10 bases. CDR3 region: CATKSVTEAFF. In DNA form, the CDR3 reads TGCGCCACCAAATCGGTCACTGAAGCTTTCTTT.

This chain uses TRBV9 with TRBJ2-7, with 11 bases that match TRBD2. The V segment lost 0 bases and the J segment 3 bases; nucleotides outside the gene matches: 5. There are 16 residues in the CDR3. CDR1 is SGDLS and CDR2 is YYNGEE in the germline V gene. DNA of the CDR3: TGTGCCAGCAGCGTAGGGGGGACTAGCGGAATCTACGAGCAGTACTTC. Translating it yields CASSVGGTSGIYEQYF. The whole variable domain, filled in from reference TRBV9 and TRBJ2-7, reads DSGVTQTPKHLITATGQRVTLRCSPRSGDLSVYWYQQSLDQGLQFLIQYYNGEERAKGNILERFSAQQFPDLHSELNLSSLELGDSALYFCASSVGGTSGIYEQYFGPGTRLTVT.

The chain combines TRBV5-4 with TRBJ2-2, with 9 nucleotides matching TRBD1. The V gene end was trimmed by 3 bases and the J gene end by 6 bases; junction bases not matched to a gene: 6. The CDR3 extends over 15 amino acids. Germline loops: CDR1 SGHNT, CDR2 YYREEE (reference sequence). Here the CDR3 DNA reads TGTGCCAGCAGCTCTTACAGGGGGCGCCCCGGGGAGCTGTTTTTT. Its translation: CASSSYRGRPGELFF.

The gene calls are TRBV11-2 and TRBJ1-2; D ambiguous. Trimming removed 1 base from V and 3 bases from J, with 6 bases in between. Looked up from germline, CDR1 is SGHAT and CDR2 is FQNNGV. There are 13 residues in the CDR3. CDR3 region: CASSLGIDYGYTF. CDR3 nucleotides: TGTGCCAGCAGCTTAGGTATTGACTATGGCTACACCTTC.

This rearrangement joins TRBV7-4 to TRBJ2-7; possibly TRBD1 for D (6 bases). The ends were cut back, 5 bases at V and 5 bases at J, with 25 bases in the middle. The CDR3 consists of 17 residues. Germline-derived CDR1 and CDR2 are SGHVT and SQSDAQ. CDR3 loop: CASSQTGTPGILNEQYF. CDR3 bases: TGTGCCAGCAGCCAAACCGGGACACCCGGGATACTCAACGAGCAGTACTTC.

This chain connects TRBV7-2 to TRBJ2-3, with TRBD2 matching 7 bases. The J segment lost 1 base and the V segment lost 4 bases, leaving 8 bases of the junction unmatched. CDR1 and CDR2 (germline): SGHTA, FQGNSA. This CDR3 has 16 residues. The CDR3 bases are TGTGCCAGCAGCTATCAGTCCAGCGGGGGCACAGATACGCAGTATTTT. Encoded protein: CASSYQSSGGTDTQYF.